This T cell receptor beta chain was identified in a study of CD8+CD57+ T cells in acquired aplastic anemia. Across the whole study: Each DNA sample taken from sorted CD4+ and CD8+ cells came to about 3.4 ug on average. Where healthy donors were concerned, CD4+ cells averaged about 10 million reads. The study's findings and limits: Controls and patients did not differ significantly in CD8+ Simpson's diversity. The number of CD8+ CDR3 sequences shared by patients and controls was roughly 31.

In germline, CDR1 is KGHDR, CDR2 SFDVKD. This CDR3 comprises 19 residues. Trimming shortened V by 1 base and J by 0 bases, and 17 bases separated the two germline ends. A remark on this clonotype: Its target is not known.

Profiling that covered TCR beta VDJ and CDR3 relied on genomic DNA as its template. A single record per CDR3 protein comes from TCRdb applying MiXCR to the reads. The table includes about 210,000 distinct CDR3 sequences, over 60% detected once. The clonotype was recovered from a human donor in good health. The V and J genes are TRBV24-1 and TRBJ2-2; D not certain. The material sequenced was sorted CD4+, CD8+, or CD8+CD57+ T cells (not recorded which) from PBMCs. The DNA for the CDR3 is TGTGCCACCAGTGATTTCCCGACCTGGGCGGACGCGAACACCGGGGAGCTGTTTTTT. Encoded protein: CATSDFPTWADANTGELFF.